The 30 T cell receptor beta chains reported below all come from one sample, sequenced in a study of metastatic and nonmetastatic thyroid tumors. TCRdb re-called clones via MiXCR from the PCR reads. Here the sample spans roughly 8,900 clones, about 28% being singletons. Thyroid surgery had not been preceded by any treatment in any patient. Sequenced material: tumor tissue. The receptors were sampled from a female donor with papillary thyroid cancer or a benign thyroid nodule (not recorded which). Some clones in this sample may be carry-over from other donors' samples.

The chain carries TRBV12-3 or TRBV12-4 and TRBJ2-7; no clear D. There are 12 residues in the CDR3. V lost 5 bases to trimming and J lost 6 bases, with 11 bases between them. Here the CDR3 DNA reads TGTGCCAGCAGTGTACATGGTAGCGAGCAGTACTTC. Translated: CASSVHGSEQYF.

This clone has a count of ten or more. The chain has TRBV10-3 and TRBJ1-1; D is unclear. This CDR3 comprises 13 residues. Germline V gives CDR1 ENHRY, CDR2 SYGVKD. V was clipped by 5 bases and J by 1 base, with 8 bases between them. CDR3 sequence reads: CAISRTENTEAFF. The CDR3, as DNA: TGTGCCATCAGTAGGACGGAGAACACTGAAGCTTTCTTT.

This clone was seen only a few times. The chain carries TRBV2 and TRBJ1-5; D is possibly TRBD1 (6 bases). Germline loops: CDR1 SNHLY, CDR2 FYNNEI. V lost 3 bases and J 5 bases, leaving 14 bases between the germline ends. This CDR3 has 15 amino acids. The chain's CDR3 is CASSEELAGDQPQHF. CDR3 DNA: TGTGCCAGCAGTGAGGAACTGGCAGGGGATCAGCCCCAGCATTTT. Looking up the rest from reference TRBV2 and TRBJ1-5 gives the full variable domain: EPEVTQTPSHQVTQMGQEVILRCVPISNHLYFYWYRQILGQKVEFLVSFYNNEISEKSEIFDDQFSVERPDGSNFTLKIRSTKLEDSAMYFCASSEELAGDQPQHFGDGTRLSIL.

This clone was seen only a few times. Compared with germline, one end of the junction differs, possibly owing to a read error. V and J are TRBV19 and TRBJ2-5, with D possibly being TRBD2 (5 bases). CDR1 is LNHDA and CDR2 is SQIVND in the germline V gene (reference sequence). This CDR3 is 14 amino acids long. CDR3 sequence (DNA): TGTGCCAGTAGCCAAACGGGTGCTGGGGAGACCCAGCACTTC. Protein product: CASSQTGAGETQHF.

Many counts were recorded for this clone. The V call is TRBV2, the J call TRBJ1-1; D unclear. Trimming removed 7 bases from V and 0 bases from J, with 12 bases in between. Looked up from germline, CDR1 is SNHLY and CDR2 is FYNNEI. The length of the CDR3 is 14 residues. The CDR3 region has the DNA TGTGCCAGCATCGTGACATATATGAACACTGAAGCTTTCTTT. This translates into CASIVTYMNTEAFF.

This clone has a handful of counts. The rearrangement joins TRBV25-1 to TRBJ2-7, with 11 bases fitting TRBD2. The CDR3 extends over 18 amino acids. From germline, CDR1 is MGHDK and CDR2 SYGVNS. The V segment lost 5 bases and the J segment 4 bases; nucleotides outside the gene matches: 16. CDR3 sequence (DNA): TGTGCCAGCAGTACAAGGACTAGCGGGCCCCAAAACTTTTACGAGCAGTACTTC. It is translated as CASSTRTSGPQNFYEQYF.

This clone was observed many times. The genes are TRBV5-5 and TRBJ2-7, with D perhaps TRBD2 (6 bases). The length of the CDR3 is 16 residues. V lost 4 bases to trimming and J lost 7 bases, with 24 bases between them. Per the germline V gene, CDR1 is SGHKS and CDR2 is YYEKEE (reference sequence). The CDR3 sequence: CASSGSGPSVFLEQYF. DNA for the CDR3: TGTGCCAGCAGCGGATCAGGGCCTAGCGTCTTCTTAGAGCAGTACTTC.

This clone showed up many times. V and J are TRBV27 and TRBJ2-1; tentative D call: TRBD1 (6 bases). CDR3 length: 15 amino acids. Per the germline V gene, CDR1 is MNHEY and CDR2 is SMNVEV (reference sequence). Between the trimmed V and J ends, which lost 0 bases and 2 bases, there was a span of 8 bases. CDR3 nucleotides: TGTGCCAGCAGTTTATCCAGGGACACCTACAATGAGCAGTTCTTC. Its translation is CASSLSRDTYNEQFF.

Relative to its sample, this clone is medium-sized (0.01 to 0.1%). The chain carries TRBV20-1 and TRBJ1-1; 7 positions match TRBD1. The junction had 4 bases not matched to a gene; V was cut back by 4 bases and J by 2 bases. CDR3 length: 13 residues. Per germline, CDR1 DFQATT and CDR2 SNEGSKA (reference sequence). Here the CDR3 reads CSAKTGANTEAFF. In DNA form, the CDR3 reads TGCAGTGCTAAAACAGGGGCAAACACTGAAGCTTTCTTT.

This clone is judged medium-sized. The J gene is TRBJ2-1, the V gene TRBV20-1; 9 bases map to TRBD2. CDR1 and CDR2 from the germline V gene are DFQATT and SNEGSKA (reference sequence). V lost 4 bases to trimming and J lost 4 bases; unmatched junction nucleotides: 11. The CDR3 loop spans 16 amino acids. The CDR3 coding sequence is TGCAGTGCTACCCAAATAGTAGCGGGAGTGTACAATGAGCAGTTCTTC. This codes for CSATQIVAGVYNEQFF.

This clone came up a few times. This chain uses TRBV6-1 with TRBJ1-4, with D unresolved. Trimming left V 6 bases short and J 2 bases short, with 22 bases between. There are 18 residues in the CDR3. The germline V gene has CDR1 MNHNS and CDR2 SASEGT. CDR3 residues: CASSQGSGSRSTNEKLFF. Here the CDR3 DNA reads TGTGCCAGCAGCCAAGGGAGCGGATCACGAAGCACTAATGAAAAACTGTTTTTT.

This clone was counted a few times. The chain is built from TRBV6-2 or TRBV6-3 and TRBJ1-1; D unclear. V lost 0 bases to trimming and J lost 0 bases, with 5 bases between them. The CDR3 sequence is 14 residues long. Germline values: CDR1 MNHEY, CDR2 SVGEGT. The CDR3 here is CASSYSTLNTEAFF. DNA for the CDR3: TGTGCCAGCAGTTACTCGACCTTGAACACTGAAGCTTTCTTT.

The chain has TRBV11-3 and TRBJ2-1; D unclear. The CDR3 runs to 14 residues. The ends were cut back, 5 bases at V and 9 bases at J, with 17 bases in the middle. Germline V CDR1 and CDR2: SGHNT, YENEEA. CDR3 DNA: TGTGCCAGCAGCCCCGCTCGAGAAACCGGTGAGCAGTTCTTC. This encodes CASSPARETGEQFF. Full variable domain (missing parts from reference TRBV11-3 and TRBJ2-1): EAGVVQSPRYKIIEKKQPVAFWCNPISGHNTLYWYLQNLGQGPELLIRYENEEAVDDSQLPKDRFSAERLKGVDSTLKIQPAELGDSAVYLCASSPARETGEQFFGPGTRLTVL.

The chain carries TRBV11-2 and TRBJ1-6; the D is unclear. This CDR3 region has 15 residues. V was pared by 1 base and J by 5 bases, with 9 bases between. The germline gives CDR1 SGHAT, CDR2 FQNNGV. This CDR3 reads CASSLVFSDNSPLHF. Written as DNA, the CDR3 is TGTGCCAGCAGCTTAGTATTTTCGGATAATTCACCCCTCCACTTT.

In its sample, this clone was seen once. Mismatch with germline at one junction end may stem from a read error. The CDR3 DNA is TGTGCCAGCAGCGGCAGTTCGGAGCGGGAGGGTATTGGACCATACGAGCAGTGCTTC. Translating it yields CASSGSSEREGIGPYEQCF. The chain is built from TRBV11-2 and TRBJ2-7; 10 nucleotides agree with TRBD2. The CDR3 is 19 residues long. Germline V gives CDR1 SGHAT, CDR2 FQNNGV.

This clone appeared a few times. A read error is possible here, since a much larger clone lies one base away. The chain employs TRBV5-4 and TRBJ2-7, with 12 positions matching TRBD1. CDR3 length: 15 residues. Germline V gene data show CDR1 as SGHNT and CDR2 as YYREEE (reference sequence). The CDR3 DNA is TGTGTCAGCAGCTCACGGGACAGGGGGCCCCTCGAGCAGTACTTC. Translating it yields CVSSSRDRGPLEQYF.

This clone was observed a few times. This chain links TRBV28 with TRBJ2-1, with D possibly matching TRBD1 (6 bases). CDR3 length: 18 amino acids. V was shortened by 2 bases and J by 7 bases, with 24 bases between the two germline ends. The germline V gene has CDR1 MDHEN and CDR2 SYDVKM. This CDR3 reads CASSLEWQGPIHGNEQFF. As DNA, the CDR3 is TGTGCCAGCAGTTTAGAGTGGCAGGGGCCCATCCACGGGAATGAGCAGTTCTTC.

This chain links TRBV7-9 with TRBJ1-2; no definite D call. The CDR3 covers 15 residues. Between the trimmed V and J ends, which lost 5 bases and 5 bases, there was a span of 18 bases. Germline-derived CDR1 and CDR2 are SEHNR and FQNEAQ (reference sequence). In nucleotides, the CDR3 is TGTGCCAGCAGCCGTTGCAGCCCCGGGCGTTATGGCTACACCTTC. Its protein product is CASSRCSPGRYGYTF.

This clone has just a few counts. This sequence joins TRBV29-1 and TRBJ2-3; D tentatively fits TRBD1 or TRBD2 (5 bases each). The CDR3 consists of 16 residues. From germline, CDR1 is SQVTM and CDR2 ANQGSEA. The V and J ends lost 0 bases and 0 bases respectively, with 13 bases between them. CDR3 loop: CSVEDDFGDSTDTQYF. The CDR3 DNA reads TGCAGCGTTGAAGATGACTTTGGGGACAGCACAGATACGCAGTATTTT.

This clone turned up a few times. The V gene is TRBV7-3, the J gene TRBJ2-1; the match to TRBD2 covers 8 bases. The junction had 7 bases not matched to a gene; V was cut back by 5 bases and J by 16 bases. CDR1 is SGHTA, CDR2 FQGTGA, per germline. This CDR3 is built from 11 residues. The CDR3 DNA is TGTGCCAGCAGCCTCGGACTAGCCCAATTCTTC. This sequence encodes CASSLGLAQFF.

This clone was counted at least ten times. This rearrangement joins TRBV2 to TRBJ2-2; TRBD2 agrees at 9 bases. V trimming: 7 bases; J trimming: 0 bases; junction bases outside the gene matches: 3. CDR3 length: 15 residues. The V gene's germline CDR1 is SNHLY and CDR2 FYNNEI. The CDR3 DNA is TGTGCCAGCATGCGGGGGGGCGCGAACACCGGGGAGCTGTTTTTT. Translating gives CASMRGGANTGELFF.

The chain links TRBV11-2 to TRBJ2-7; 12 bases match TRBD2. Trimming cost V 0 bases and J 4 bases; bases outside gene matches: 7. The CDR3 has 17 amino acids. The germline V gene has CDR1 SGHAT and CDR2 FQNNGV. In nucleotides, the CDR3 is TGTGCCAGCAGCTTAGACCATCTAGCGGGAGGGCAATACGAGCAGTACTTC. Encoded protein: CASSLDHLAGGQYEQYF. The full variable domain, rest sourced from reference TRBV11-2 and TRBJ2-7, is EAGVAQSPRYKIIEKRQSVAFWCNPISGHATLYWYQQILGQGPKLLIQFQNNGVVDDSQLPKDRFSAERLKGVDSTLKIQPAKLEDSAVYLCASSLDHLAGGQYEQYFGPGTRLTVT.

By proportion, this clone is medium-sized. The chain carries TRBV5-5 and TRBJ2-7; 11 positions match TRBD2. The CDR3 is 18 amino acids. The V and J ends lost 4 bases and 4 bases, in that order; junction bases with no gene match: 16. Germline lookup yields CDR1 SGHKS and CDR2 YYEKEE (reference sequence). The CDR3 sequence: CASSAPGTSGLLFYEQYF. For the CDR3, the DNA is TGTGCCAGCAGCGCCCCCGGGACTAGCGGACTCCTATTTTACGAGCAGTACTTC.

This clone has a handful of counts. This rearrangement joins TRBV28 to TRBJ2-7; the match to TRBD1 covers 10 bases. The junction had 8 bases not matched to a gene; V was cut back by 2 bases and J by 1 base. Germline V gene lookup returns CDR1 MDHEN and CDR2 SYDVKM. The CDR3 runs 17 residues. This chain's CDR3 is CASSLLLPGQGSYEQYF. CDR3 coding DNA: TGTGCCAGCAGTTTACTACTCCCGGGACAGGGGTCCTACGAGCAGTACTTC.

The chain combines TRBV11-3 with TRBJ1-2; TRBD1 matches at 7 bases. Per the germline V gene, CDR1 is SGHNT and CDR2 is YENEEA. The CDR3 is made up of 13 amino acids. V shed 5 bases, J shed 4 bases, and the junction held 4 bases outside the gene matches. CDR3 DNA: TGTGCCAGCAGCCCCAGGGACAGCTATGGCTACACCTTC. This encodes CASSPRDSYGYTF.

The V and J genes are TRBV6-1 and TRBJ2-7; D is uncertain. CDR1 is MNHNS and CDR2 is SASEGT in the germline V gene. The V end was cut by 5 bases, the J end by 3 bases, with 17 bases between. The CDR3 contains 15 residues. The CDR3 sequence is CASSSDLHSYYEQYF. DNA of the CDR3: TGTGCCAGCAGTAGTGACCTCCACAGCTACTACGAGCAGTACTTC.

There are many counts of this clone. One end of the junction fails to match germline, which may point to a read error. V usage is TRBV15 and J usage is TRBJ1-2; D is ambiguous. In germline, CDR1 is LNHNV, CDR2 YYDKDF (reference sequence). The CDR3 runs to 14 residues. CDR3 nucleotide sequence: TGTGCCGCCAGCAGAGGGAAGGTTGACTATGGCTACACCTTC. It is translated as CAASRGKVDYGYTF.

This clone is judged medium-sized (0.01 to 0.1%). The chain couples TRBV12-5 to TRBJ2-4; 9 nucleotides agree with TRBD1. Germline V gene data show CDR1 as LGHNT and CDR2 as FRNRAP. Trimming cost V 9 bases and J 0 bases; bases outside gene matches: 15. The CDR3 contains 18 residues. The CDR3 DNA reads TGTGCTAGGTCTTCGGGGGACAGGGACCCCCTAGCCAAAAACATTCAGTACTTC. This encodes CARSSGDRDPLAKNIQYF.

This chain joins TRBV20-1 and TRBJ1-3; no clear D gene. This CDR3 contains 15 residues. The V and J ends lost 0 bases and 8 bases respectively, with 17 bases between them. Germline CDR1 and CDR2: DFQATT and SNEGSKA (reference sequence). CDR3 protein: CSARDNSVTSDTIYF. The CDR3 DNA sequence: TGCAGTGCTAGAGATAATTCCGTCACTTCGGACACCATATATTTT.

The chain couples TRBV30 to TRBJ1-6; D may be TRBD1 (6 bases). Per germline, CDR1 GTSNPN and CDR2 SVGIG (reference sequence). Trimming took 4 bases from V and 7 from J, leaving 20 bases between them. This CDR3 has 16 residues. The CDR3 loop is CAWKWRGNQANSPLHF. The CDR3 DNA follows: TGTGCCTGGAAGTGGAGGGGGAACCAAGCAAATTCACCCCTCCACTTT.